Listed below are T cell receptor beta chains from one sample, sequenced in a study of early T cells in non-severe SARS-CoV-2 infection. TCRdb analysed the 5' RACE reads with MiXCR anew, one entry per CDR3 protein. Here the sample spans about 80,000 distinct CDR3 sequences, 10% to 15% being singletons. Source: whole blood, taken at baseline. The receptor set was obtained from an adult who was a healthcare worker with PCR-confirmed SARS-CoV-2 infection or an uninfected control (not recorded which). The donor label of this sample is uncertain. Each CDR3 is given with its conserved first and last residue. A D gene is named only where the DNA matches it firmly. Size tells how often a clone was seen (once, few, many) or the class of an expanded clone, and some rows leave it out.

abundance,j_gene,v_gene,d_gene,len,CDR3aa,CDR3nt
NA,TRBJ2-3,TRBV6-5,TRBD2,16,CASSYTTSGATDTQYF,TGTGCCAGCAGTTACACGACTAGCGGAGCCACAGATACGCAGTATTTT
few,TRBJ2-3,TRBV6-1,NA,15,CASRSGSGRTDTQYF,TGTGCCAGCAGATCTGGTAGCGGACGCACAGATACGCAGTATTTT
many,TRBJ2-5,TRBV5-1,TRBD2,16,CASSSYGGLAGETQYF,TGCGCCAGCAGCTCCTATGGAGGACTAGCGGGGGAGACCCAGTACTTC
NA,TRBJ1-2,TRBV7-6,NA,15,CASSLDRTPVYGYTF,TGTGCCAGCAGCTTAGACCGGACACCGGTCTATGGCTACACCTTC
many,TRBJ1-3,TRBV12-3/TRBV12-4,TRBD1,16,CASSLPGTGVGNTIYF,TGTGCCAGCAGCCTCCCCGGGACAGGGGTTGGAAACACCATATATTTT
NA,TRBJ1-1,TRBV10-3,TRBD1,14,CAISVGQGNTEAFF,TGTGCCATCAGTGTGGGACAGGGGAACACTGAAGCTTTCTTT
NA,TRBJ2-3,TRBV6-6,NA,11,CASSLRDTQYF,TGTGCCAGCAGTCTGAGAGATACGCAGTATTTT
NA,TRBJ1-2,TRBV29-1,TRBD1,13,CSGGQAADYGYTF,TGCAGCGGTGGACAGGCGGCGGACTATGGCTACACCTTC
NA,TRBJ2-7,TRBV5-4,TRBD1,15,CASSFRYRGRGEQYF,TGTGCCAGCAGCTTTAGGTACAGGGGGCGAGGTGAGCAGTACTTC
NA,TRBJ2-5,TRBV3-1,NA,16,CASSQGLSSDGETQYF,TGTGCCAGCAGCCAAGGACTGTCCTCGGATGGGGAGACCCAGTACTTC